This TCR beta chain is drawn from a study of graft-versus-host responses after intestinal transplantation. In the case of this clone: Antigen specificity is unknown.

Profiling relied on immunoSEQ multiplex PCR, and the TCRdb table lists in-frame clones only, not all of them. Among about 120,000 clones listed, about nine tenths were seen once. Trimming stripped 6 bases from V and 2 bases from J, with 22 bases between. This CDR3 contains 17 residues. Germline V CDR1 and CDR2: KGHSH, LQKENI. The specimen was unstimulated CD4+ T cells sorted from spleen or lymph node cells, collected before intestinal transplant. The V call is TRBV18, the J call TRBJ1-2; perhaps TRBD1 as D (5 bases). This TCR came from a human donor who received an intestinal transplant. The CDR3 DNA reads TGTGCCAGCTCTCCCTCCTTTGAAGGGGTGGCGAACTATGGCTACACCTTC. It translates to CASSPSFEGVANYGYTF.